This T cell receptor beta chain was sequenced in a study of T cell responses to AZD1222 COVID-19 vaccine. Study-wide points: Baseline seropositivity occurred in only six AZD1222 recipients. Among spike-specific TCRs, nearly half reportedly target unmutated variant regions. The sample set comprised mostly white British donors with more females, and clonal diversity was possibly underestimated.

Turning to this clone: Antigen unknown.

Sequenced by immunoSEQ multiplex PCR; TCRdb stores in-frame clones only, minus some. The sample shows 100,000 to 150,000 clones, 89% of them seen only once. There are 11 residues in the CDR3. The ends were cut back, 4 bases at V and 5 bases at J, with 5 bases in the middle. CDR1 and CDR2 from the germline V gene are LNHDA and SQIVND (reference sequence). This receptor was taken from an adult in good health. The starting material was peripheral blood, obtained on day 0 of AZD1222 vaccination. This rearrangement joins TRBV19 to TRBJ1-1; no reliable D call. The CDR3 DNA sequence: TGTGCCAGTAGTACGCGAACTGAAGCTTTCTTT. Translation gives CASSTRTEAFF.